This T cell receptor beta chain was observed in a study of blood T cells in healthy people across ages. The sample holds a few counts of this clonotype. It was 8 to 10 milliliters of peripheral blood that were drawn from each donor. At least 6 micrograms of total RNA were extracted per sample. Looked up from germline, CDR1 is DFQATT and CDR2 is SNEGSKA (reference sequence). Trimming removed 3 bases from V and 4 bases from J, with 13 bases in between. The CDR3 contains 14 residues. Then a second PCR, running about 6 to 12 cycles, was carried out with a sample-barcoded 5' primer and a J-beta primer mix. Sequencing of every sample gave 2.5 million or more CDR3-containing paired-end reads. MiXCR, applied by TCRdb to the 5' RACE reads, yields one record per CDR3 protein. The data contain about 1.6 million distinct CDR3 sequences, 30% to 40% of them singletons.

The chain joins TRBV20-1 to TRBJ1-5; D remains unclear. The receptor was isolated from a woman in her twenties or thirties in good health. Sequencing was done on a sample of blood. The CDR3 loop reads CSASTARINQPQHF. The CDR3 DNA sequence: TGCAGTGCTAGTACCGCGCGGATAAATCAGCCCCAGCATTTT.